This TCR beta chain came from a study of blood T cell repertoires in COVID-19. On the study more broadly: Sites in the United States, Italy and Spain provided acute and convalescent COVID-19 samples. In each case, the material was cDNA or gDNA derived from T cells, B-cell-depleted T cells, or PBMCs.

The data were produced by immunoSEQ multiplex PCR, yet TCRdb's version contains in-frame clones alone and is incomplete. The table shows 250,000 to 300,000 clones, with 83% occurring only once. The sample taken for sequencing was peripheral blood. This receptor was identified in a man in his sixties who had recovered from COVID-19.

CDR3 amino acids: CASSQDRSQLALNYGYTF. Here the CDR3 DNA reads TGTGCCAGCAGCCAAGATCGGTCACAGCTCGCCTTAAACTATGGCTACACCTTC. The V gene is TRBV3-1 (or the pseudogene TRBV3-2), the J gene TRBJ1-2; D not certain. V was shortened by 0 bases and J by 2 bases, with 19 bases between the two germline ends. CDR3 length: 18 residues. Germline V CDR1 and CDR2: LGHDT, YNNKEL (reference sequence).